This entry lists 16 T cell receptor beta chains sequenced from one sample in a study of blood T cell repertoires in COVID-19. Measured with immunoSEQ multiplex PCR; TCRdb has only the in-frame clones, and not every one. The table lists about 220,000 clones, around 89% of them singletons. Sequenced material: PBMCs or T cells enriched from blood (not recorded which). The receptors were sampled from a young man who had been exposed to COVID-19.

This chain joins TRBV6-5 and TRBJ1-1; 9 bases map to TRBD1. This CDR3 region has 12 residues. Germline V gene data show CDR1 as MNHEY and CDR2 as SVGAGI. Trimming cost V 6 bases and J 5 bases; bases outside gene matches: 1. The DNA of the CDR3 is TGTGCCAGCAGGACAGGGGGGACTGAAGCTTTCTTT. It yields the protein CASRTGGTEAFF.

The chain carries TRBV7-9 and TRBJ2-1, with 9 nucleotides matching TRBD2. From germline, CDR1 is SEHNR and CDR2 FQNEAQ (reference sequence). The CDR3 length is 16 residues. Trimming took 6 bases from V and 0 from J; bases not matched to a gene: 6. The CDR3: CASRPLAGSSYNEQFF. DNA of the CDR3: TGTGCCAGCAGACCCCTAGCGGGGAGCTCCTACAATGAGCAGTTCTTC.

This clone was seen a few times. The V gene is TRBV7-2, the J gene TRBJ2-2, with a weak D call TRBD2 (6 bases). V lost 1 base, J lost 2 bases, and 11 bases lay in between. This CDR3 has 16 residues. The V gene's germline CDR1 is SGHTA and CDR2 FQGNSA. The CDR3 coding sequence is TGTGCCAGCAGCTTAGTTTCAGCGGGCAACACCGGGGAGCTGTTTTTT. Its translation: CASSLVSAGNTGELFF.

The rearrangement uses TRBV10-3 and TRBJ1-4; 8 nucleotides line up with TRBD1. The trim removed 3 bases at V and 6 bases at J, leaving 6 bases unmatched. CDR3 size: 15 residues. Germline V gives CDR1 ENHRY, CDR2 SYGVKD. The CDR3 DNA reads TGTGCCATCAGTGACAGACAGGGGCCAGATGAAAAACTGTTTTTT. As protein: CAISDRQGPDEKLFF.

V and J are TRBV5-1 and TRBJ2-7; TRBD1 matches at 10 bases. This CDR3 spans 15 amino acids. CDR1 and CDR2 from the germline V gene are SGHRS and YFSETQ. V lost 4 bases to trimming and J lost 4 bases; unmatched junction nucleotides: 8. CDR3 in amino acids: CASSLGTGVWYEQYF. The CDR3 DNA sequence: TGCGCCAGCAGCCTTGGGACAGGGGTTTGGTACGAGCAGTACTTC.

The rearrangement links TRBV18 to TRBJ1-2; D is unresolved. The CDR3 loop spans 14 amino acids. The germline V and J ends were trimmed by 3 bases and 4 bases, with 12 bases remaining between them. Germline-derived CDR1 and CDR2 are KGHSH and LQKENI. The DNA for the CDR3 is TGTGCCAGCTCACCTCCCTCGCAGGCCTATGGCTACACCTTC. Translating gives CASSPPSQAYGYTF.

V and J are TRBV11-2 and TRBJ2-3, with 8 bases aligning to TRBD2. Germline assignment: CDR1 SGHAT and CDR2 FQNNGV. The CDR3 runs to 15 residues. V lost 5 bases and J lost 3; bases outside the gene matches: 7. The CDR3 sequence is CASSLIRGGTDTQYF. The CDR3 bases are TGTGCCAGCAGCCTAATACGGGGGGGAACAGATACGCAGTATTTT.

The genes are TRBV4-2 and TRBJ2-5; D is unclear. Trimming took off 0 bases at V and 5 bases at J, with 13 bases between the two ends. The CDR3 is 15 amino acids. Germline V gene lookup returns CDR1 LGHNA and CDR2 YNFKEQ. CDR3 nucleotide sequence: TGTGCCAGCAGCCAAGATCCTGGGCGTGGGGAGACCCAGTACTTC. This encodes CASSQDPGRGETQYF.

The rearrangement links TRBV10-3 to TRBJ2-3; 7 bases fit TRBD1. J gave up 5 bases and V 3 bases, and 11 bases lay outside the gene matches. This CDR3 region has 16 residues. Germline V CDR1 and CDR2: ENHRY, SYGVKD. CDR3 protein: CAISEDYRGMLDTQYF. The CDR3 DNA reads TGTGCCATCAGTGAAGATTACAGGGGAATGTTAGATACGCAGTATTTT.

The rearrangement uses TRBV4-1 and TRBJ1-6; 7 nucleotides match TRBD1. V dropped 4 bases and J dropped 7; count of bases not matched to a gene: 10. CDR3 length: 16 amino acids. The germline gives CDR1 MGHRA, CDR2 YSYEKL. The chain's CDR3 is CASSPREDRKNSPLHF. The DNA for the CDR3 is TGCGCCAGCAGCCCCCGCGAGGACAGGAAAAATTCACCCCTCCACTTT.

This clone was detected a few times. The chain recombines TRBV27 with TRBJ2-7, with 7 bases identical to TRBD1. The CDR3 runs to 14 residues. The ends lost 6 bases at V and 7 bases at J; junction bases unmatched: 12. The germline gives CDR1 MNHEY, CDR2 SMNVEV (reference sequence). CDR3 bases: TGTGCCAGCAGCCCGACAAGTCCGGGACAGGAGCAGTACTTC. Residues: CASSPTSPGQEQYF.

This rearrangement joins TRBV2 to TRBJ2-1; TRBD2 matches 13 bases. CDR1 and CDR2 from the germline V gene are SNHLY and FYNNEI. The length of the CDR3 is 21 residues. Losses at the gene ends were 7 bases for V and 0 bases for J; bases not matched to a gene: 18. Written as DNA, the CDR3 is TGTGCCAGCACTGACCGAGGCGGCGGGACTAGCGGGATGAGCTCCTACAATGAGCAGTTCTTC. Translation: CASTDRGGGTSGMSSYNEQFF.

This chain uses TRBV11-3 with TRBJ2-7; D is unclear. V was cut by 4 bases and J by 3 bases, with 16 bases left in between. The CDR3 runs 15 residues. Germline CDR1 reads SGHNT; CDR2 reads YENEEA. CDR3 sequence: CASSSPNGSGYEQYF. The DNA for the CDR3 is TGTGCCAGCAGCTCCCCGAACGGGTCGGGCTACGAGCAGTACTTC.

The chain recombines TRBV15 with TRBJ2-1; TRBD1 aligns across 7 bases. The CDR3 totals 14 residues. With 4 bases clipped from V and 3 bases from J, the junction kept 3 bases outside the gene matches. Germline V CDR1 and CDR2: LNHNV, YYDKDF (reference sequence). CDR3 region: CATSTDRDYNEQFF. The CDR3 DNA reads as TGTGCCACCAGCACCGACAGGGACTACAATGAGCAGTTCTTC.

The CDR3 DNA reads TGTGCCAGTAGTATGGACAGGGAAACTGAAAAACTGTTTTTT. Its translation is CASSMDRETEKLFF. The chain carries TRBV19 and TRBJ1-4, with 8 bases identical to TRBD1. Losses at the gene ends were 3 bases for V and 7 bases for J; bases not matched to a gene: 4. Per the germline V gene, CDR1 is LNHDA and CDR2 is SQIVND (reference sequence). The CDR3 runs 14 residues.

The CDR3 coding sequence is TGTGCCAGCAGTTCCCAAAACTTGTACGAGCAGTACTTC. It codes for CASSSQNLYEQYF. The J gene is TRBJ2-7, the V gene TRBV27; D call uncertain. The CDR3 is made up of 13 amino acids. The germline CDR1 and CDR2 sequences are MNHEY and SMNVEV (reference sequence). V gave up 4 bases and J gave up 4 bases, with 11 bases separating them.